This TCR beta chain was obtained from a study of T-cell reconstitution after alpha-beta-depleted transplantation in children. The V gene lost 5 bases and the J gene lost 4 bases, with 16 bases spanning the gap. The CDR3 length is 15 residues. Construction of the TCRbeta library involved unique molecular identifiers. TCRdb reprocessed the PCR reads via MiXCR and lists one record per CDR3 protein. Among 450,000 to 600,000 distinct CDR3 sequences listed, approximately 30% were seen once. This clonotype was picked up a small number of times. The sequence was collected from a human donor who donated a stem cell graft to a child with aplastic anemia. The V call is TRBV12-3 or TRBV12-4, the J call TRBJ2-3, with D possibly matching TRBD2 (5 bases). Sample: PBMCs from the stem cell graft donor, taken from the stem cell graft. The CDR3 DNA sequence: TGTGCCAGCAGTCCGCTTGTCCTGGAGGCAGATACGCAGTATTTT. Its translation is CASSPLVLEADTQYF.